Below, 26 T cell receptor beta chains from the same sample are listed, as sequenced in a study of shared clonotypes between healthy human individuals. TCRdb's table, derived via immunoSEQ multiplex PCR, lists solely in-frame clones and lacks some. Seen here are around 2.5 million clones, approximately 93% observed once, and the top ten hold 0.36%. The sample consisted of naive CD4+ T cells from PBMCs. As for subset: CD45RA+ positively selected. These TCRs come from a young man in good health. Some clones in this sample may be carry-over from other donors' samples.

The chain is built from TRBV7-8 and TRBJ2-7, with 7 bases fitting TRBD2. CDR1 is SGHVS, CDR2 FQNEAQ, per germline. This CDR3 region has 14 residues. V gave up 5 bases and J gave up 0 bases; unmatched junction bases: 4. CDR3 sequence (DNA): TGTGCCAGCAGCCCCCGGGAGGTCTCCTACGAGCAGTACTTC. Protein sequence: CASSPREVSYEQYF.

The V and J genes are TRBV29-1 and TRBJ1-2, with D perhaps TRBD1 (5 bases). Germline values: CDR1 SQVTM, CDR2 ANQGSEA. V shed 4 bases and J shed 0 bases, with 15 bases lying between them. The CDR3 covers 15 residues. CDR3 nucleotide sequence: TGCAGCGTTGTTCCCCCCTGGGGCCCTAACTATGGCTACACCTTC. Amino acid sequence: CSVVPPWGPNYGYTF. The whole variable domain, filled in from reference TRBV29-1 and TRBJ1-2, reads SAVISQKPSRDICQRGTSLTIQCQVDSQVTMMFWYRQQPGQSLTLIATANQGSEATYESGFVIDKFPISRPNLTFSTLTVSNMSPEDSSIYLCSVVPPWGPNYGYTFGSGTRLTVV.

The chain employs TRBV28 and TRBJ1-3, with D unresolved. CDR3 size: 13 residues. V was pared by 8 bases and J by 3 bases, with 11 bases between. Germline V gives CDR1 MDHEN, CDR2 SYDVKM. CDR3 in amino acids: CASSRVNGNTIYF. As DNA, the CDR3 is TGTGCCAGCTCCCGAGTAAATGGAAACACCATATATTTT.

In regard to this clone: Other DNA sequences in the same sample also yield this CDR3. The V gene is TRBV5-1, the J gene TRBJ2-5; D not certain. The CDR3 has 13 amino acids. Between the trimmed V and J ends, which lost 0 bases and 1 base, there was a span of 4 bases. CDR1 is SGHRS and CDR2 is YFSETQ in the germline V gene. CDR3 sequence: CASSLGLQETQYF. The CDR3, as DNA: TGCGCCAGCAGCTTGGGGCTCCAAGAGACCCAGTACTTC.

The V gene is TRBV5-4, the J gene TRBJ1-4; D unresolved. Trimming stripped 4 bases from V and 0 bases from J, with 13 bases between. CDR1 SGHNT and CDR2 YYREEE come from the germline V gene (reference sequence). The CDR3 totals 16 residues. The CDR3, as DNA: TGTGCCAGCAGCCCAACAGCGGCAGCAACTAATGAAAAACTGTTTTTT. This gives the protein CASSPTAAATNEKLFF.

This chain connects TRBV30 to TRBJ2-3, with D hard to call. CDR3 length equals 15 residues. V was shortened by 0 bases and J by 0 bases, with 10 bases between the two germline ends. Germline loops: CDR1 GTSNPN, CDR2 SVGIG (reference sequence). CDR3 in amino acids: CAWSVGDLSTDTQYF. CDR3 bases: TGTGCCTGGAGTGTAGGTGACTTAAGCACAGATACGCAGTATTTT. The complete variable domain, with remaining parts taken from reference TRBV30 and TRBJ2-3, reads SQTIHQWPATLVQPVGSPLSLECTVEGTSNPNLYWYRQAAGRGLQLLFYSVGIGQISSEVPQNLSASRPQDRQFILSSKKLLLSDSGFYLCAWSVGDLSTDTQYFGPGTRLTVL.

This clone was seen more than once but under ten times. This CDR3 is also generated by other DNA sequences in the sample. This chain links TRBV6-1 with TRBJ1-1, with 8 positions matching TRBD1. Germline V gene data show CDR1 as MNHNS and CDR2 as SASEGT. This CDR3 has 13 residues. V dropped 4 bases and J dropped 5; count of bases not matched to a gene: 3. The CDR3 region is CASSGTGLTEAFF. The DNA of the CDR3 is TGTGCCAGCAGTGGGACAGGGTTGACTGAAGCTTTCTTT.

V and J are TRBV28 and TRBJ2-7, with 8 bases aligning to TRBD1. Losses at the gene ends were 2 bases for V and 4 bases for J; bases not matched to a gene: 4. CDR3 size: 14 residues. Germline values: CDR1 MDHEN, CDR2 SYDVKM. The CDR3 nucleotides read TGTGCCAGCAGTTTAAACAGGGGGAGTTACGAGCAGTACTTC. Amino acids: CASSLNRGSYEQYF. The full variable domain, its missing parts supplied by reference TRBV28 and TRBJ2-7, is DVKVTQSSRYLVKRTGEKVFLECVQDMDHENMFWYRQDPGLGLRLIYFSYDVKMKEKGDIPEGYSVSREKKERFSLILESASTNQTSMYLCASSLNRGSYEQYFGPGTRLTVT.

The chain combines TRBV14 with TRBJ2-7, with D hard to call. Per germline, CDR1 SGHDN and CDR2 FVKESK. Trimming pared 5 bases from V and 1 base from J, leaving 3 bases between. This CDR3 is built from 11 residues. CDR3 bases: TGTGCCAGCAGCTCATCCTACGAGCAGTACTTC. Translated: CASSSSYEQYF.

CDR3 DNA: TGTGCCAGCAGTGAGGATTGGACCGGACTGCTACAAGAGACCCAGTACTTC. This codes for CASSEDWTGLLQETQYF. The chain has TRBV6-1 and TRBJ2-5; tentative D call: TRBD2 (5 bases). This CDR3 has 17 residues. Trimming pared 3 bases from V and 2 bases from J, leaving 19 bases between. Germline V gene sequence: CDR1 MNHNS, CDR2 SASEGT.

The chain joins TRBV5-1 to TRBJ2-1; D may be TRBD1 or TRBD2 (5 bases each). The length of the CDR3 is 13 residues. With 4 bases removed from V and 7 bases from J, the gap between germline ends came to 12 bases. In germline, CDR1 is SGHRS, CDR2 YFSETQ. CDR3 in amino acids: CASSRDAQNEQFF. The CDR3 DNA follows: TGCGCCAGCAGCCGGGACGCCCAAAATGAGCAGTTCTTC.

This clone was counted once. The sample carries other DNA sequences with the same CDR3. The chain has TRBV27 and TRBJ2-7; D is unclear. This CDR3 has 11 residues. The germline CDR1 and CDR2 sequences are MNHEY and SMNVEV (reference sequence). V lost 3 bases, J lost 4 bases, and 4 bases lay in between. The CDR3 protein is CASSFGYEQYF. The CDR3 coding sequence is TGTGCCAGCAGTTTTGGTTACGAGCAGTACTTC.

The rearrangement links TRBV29-1 to TRBJ2-7; D remains unclear. This CDR3 spans 12 amino acids. CDR1 and CDR2 from the germline V gene are SQVTM and ANQGSEA. The ends were cut back, 7 bases at V and 2 bases at J, with 12 bases in the middle. For the CDR3, the DNA is TGCAGCGCCTCACAATCAACCTACGAGCAGTACTTC. The encoded protein is CSASQSTYEQYF.

The chain links TRBV4-1 to TRBJ1-4; a weak D match, TRBD1 (6 bases). The CDR3 has 16 residues. Between the trimmed V and J ends, which lost 4 bases and 2 bases, there was a span of 14 bases. CDR1 MGHRA and CDR2 YSYEKL come from the germline V gene. CDR3 protein: CASSLRWTVTNEKLFF. The CDR3 DNA follows: TGCGCCAGCAGCCTCCGGTGGACAGTTACTAATGAAAAACTGTTTTTT.

This chain joins TRBV14 and TRBJ2-1, with a tentative D call TRBD1 (5 bases). V was pared by 3 bases and J by 4 bases, with 10 bases between. The germline V gene encodes CDR1 SGHDN and CDR2 FVKESK. This CDR3 contains 14 residues. The CDR3: CASSQKSGYNEQFF. For the CDR3, the DNA is TGTGCCAGCAGCCAGAAATCAGGGTACAATGAGCAGTTCTTC.

This clone has more than one count but fewer than ten. The chain carries TRBV28 and TRBJ1-2, with D maybe TRBD1 (5 bases). CDR1 MDHEN and CDR2 SYDVKM come from the germline V gene. The CDR3 sequence is 13 residues long. The V end was cut by 6 bases, the J end by 4 bases, with 12 bases between. Written as DNA, the CDR3 is TGTGCCAGCAGCTATACAGGACTCTATGGCTACACCTTC. Translated, it gives CASSYTGLYGYTF.

The genes are TRBV29-1 and TRBJ2-7; 7 bases are shared with TRBD2. There are 14 residues in the CDR3. V dropped 8 bases and J dropped 0; count of bases not matched to a gene: 10. The germline gives CDR1 SQVTM, CDR2 ANQGSEA. The CDR3 sequence is CSTTVAGSSYEQYF. The CDR3, as DNA: TGCAGCACGACCGTAGCGGGCTCCTCCTACGAGCAGTACTTC.

The chain employs TRBV11-3 and TRBJ1-2, with 12 bases fitting TRBD1. CDR1 and CDR2 from the germline V gene are SGHNT and YENEEA. J was trimmed by 4 bases and V by 5 bases; bases with no gene match: 14. The CDR3 runs to 18 residues. The CDR3 DNA follows: TGTGCCAGCAGCGTCTATTCCGGGACAGGGGGCGGAGGCTATGGCTACACCTTC. This codes for CASSVYSGTGGGGYGYTF. Together with reference TRBV11-3 and TRBJ1-2, the CDR3 gives the full variable domain: EAGVVQSPRYKIIEKKQPVAFWCNPISGHNTLYWYLQNLGQGPELLIRYENEEAVDDSQLPKDRFSAERLKGVDSTLKIQPAELGDSAVYLCASSVYSGTGGGGYGYTFGSGTRLTVV.

V gene TRBV28 combines with J gene TRBJ2-1; D might be TRBD2 (5 bases). The V gene's germline CDR1 is MDHEN and CDR2 SYDVKM. V was shortened by 1 base and J by 4 bases, with 14 bases between the two germline ends. The CDR3 consists of 16 residues. The CDR3 DNA sequence: TGTGCCAGCAGTTTATCACTTCGGGGATTTTACAATGAGCAGTTCTTC. It encodes CASSLSLRGFYNEQFF.

This clone occurred once. The rearrangement joins TRBV6-4 to TRBJ2-3, with D unclear. This CDR3 is built from 13 residues. Trimming shortened V by 3 bases and J by 5 bases, and 9 bases separated the two germline ends. The V gene's germline CDR1 is MRHNA and CDR2 SNTAGT. DNA for the CDR3: TGTGCCAGCAGTGAGTACTGGAGAGATACGCAGTATTTT. As protein: CASSEYWRDTQYF.

V usage is TRBV28 and J usage is TRBJ2-3; no clear D. This CDR3 spans 14 amino acids. Germline V lookup: CDR1 MDHEN, CDR2 SYDVKM. Trimming left V 2 bases short and J 10 bases short, with 16 bases between. The CDR3 protein is CASSLGVGSKPQYF. CDR3 in DNA: TGTGCCAGCAGTTTAGGGGTAGGGTCGAAGCCGCAGTATTTT.

V usage is TRBV9 and J usage is TRBJ2-7, with D uncertain. V was shortened by 0 bases and J by 2 bases, with 12 bases between the two germline ends. CDR1 is SGDLS and CDR2 is YYNGEE in the germline V gene. CDR3 size: 15 residues. CDR3 loop: CASSVVPGLAYEQYF. The CDR3 bases are TGTGCCAGCAGCGTAGTTCCGGGCCTCGCCTACGAGCAGTACTTC.

J is TRBJ2-5 and V is TRBV5-1; unclear D gene. Germline values: CDR1 SGHRS, CDR2 YFSETQ. CDR3 length: 13 amino acids. V was clipped by 2 bases and J by 5 bases, with 10 bases between them. This CDR3 reads CASSFGRLETQYF. The CDR3 nucleotides are TGCGCCAGCAGCTTCGGGCGACTGGAGACCCAGTACTTC.

The genes are TRBV4-1 and TRBJ1-5, with D uncertain. V lost 0 bases and J 4 bases, leaving 10 bases between the germline ends. The CDR3 spans 15 residues. Germline values: CDR1 MGHRA, CDR2 YSYEKL. The CDR3: CASSQDGDTNQPQHF. The CDR3 bases are TGCGCCAGCAGCCAAGACGGTGACACAAATCAGCCCCAGCATTTT.

The genes are TRBV5-4 and TRBJ2-2; D is possibly TRBD1 or TRBD2 (7 bases each). Germline assignment: CDR1 SGHNT and CDR2 YYREEE (reference sequence). This CDR3 is built from 13 residues. Trimming removed 8 bases from V and 7 bases from J, with 15 bases in between. The CDR3 is CASGGGDSGELFF. CDR3 in DNA: TGTGCCAGTGGGGGAGGGGACAGCGGGGAGCTGTTTTTT.

CDR3: CASSPDRTYGYTF. The CDR3 nucleotides are TGTGCCAGCAGCCCGGACAGGACCTATGGCTACACCTTC. V and J are TRBV5-6 and TRBJ1-2, with 7 bases that match TRBD1. Germline V CDR1 and CDR2: SGHDT, YYEEEE. With V trimmed by 4 bases and J by 4 bases, 4 bases remained unmatched. CDR3 length: 13 residues.